The TCR beta chain under discussion was sequenced for a study of blood T cell repertoires in COVID-19. Study summary: The United States, Italy and Spain provided the acute and convalescent COVID-19 samples. From T cells, B-cell-depleted T cells, or PBMCs came the material, which was cDNA or gDNA.

The CDR3 is 11 amino acids. CDR1 and CDR2 from the germline V gene are DFQATT and SNEGSKA (reference sequence). V was pared by 6 bases and J by 6 bases, with 11 bases between. Original processing notes: By means of reference gene primer amplification, nucleated cell counts were estimated. Some clones are missing from TCRdb's copy, which holds only in-frame ones; the method was immunoSEQ multiplex PCR. V, J and clone size were drawn from that table, and D and trimming were deduced from the DNA. The sample has about 25,000 clones; around 82% are singletons. The rearrangement links TRBV20-1 to TRBJ1-2; the D gene is possibly TRBD1 (5 bases). Sequenced input: peripheral blood. The source is a man at least 80 years old with active or convalescent COVID-19. The CDR3 loop is CSATGGNGYTF. In nucleotides, the CDR3 is TGCAGTGCCACAGGAGGGAATGGCTACACCTTC.